The 17 T cell receptor beta chains given below trace back to one sample, sequenced in a study of shared clonotypes between healthy human individuals. The repertoire was sequenced with immunoSEQ multiplex PCR; TCRdb's copy has only in-frame clones and lacks some. The sample gives some 2,000,000 clones, roughly 95% of which show up once; roughly 0.13% is in the top ten. The source material was naive CD4+ T cells sorted from blood. Subset given: CD45RA+ positively selected. The receptors were sampled from a man younger than 30 in good health.

With regard to this clone: This clone may be a read error of a much larger clone one base away. The V gene is TRBV7-2, the J gene TRBJ2-2; D gene ambiguous. Germline CDR1 SGHTA, CDR2 FQGNSA. V was pared by 5 bases and J by 3 bases, with 4 bases between. This CDR3 contains 12 residues. The CDR3 bases are TGTGCCAGCAGCCCCGACACCGGGGAGCTGTTTTTT. This codes for CASSPDTGELFF. The full variable domain, in which reference TRBV7-2 and TRBJ2-2 provide the parts outside the CDR3, is GAGVSQSPSNKVTEKGKDVELRCDPISGHTALYWYRQSLGQGLEFLIYFQGNSAPDKSGLPSDRFSAERTGGSVSTLTIQRTQQEDSAVYLCASSPDTGELFFGEGSRLTVL.

CDR3 DNA: TGTGCCAGTAGTGTGACAGGGGCTGCCTCTGGGGCCAACGTCCTGACTTTC. Residues: CASSVTGAASGANVLTF. The rearrangement joins TRBV19 to TRBJ2-6, with 8 nucleotides matching TRBD1. The length of the CDR3 is 17 residues. V trimming: 5 bases; J trimming: 0 bases; junction bases outside the gene matches: 6. Looked up from germline, CDR1 is LNHDA and CDR2 is SQIVND (reference sequence).

This clone came up a few times. This chain's CDR3 is CASSPNRGLTEKLFF. In DNA, the CDR3 is TGTGCCAGCAGTCCCAACAGGGGGCTGACTGAAAAACTGTTTTTT. The V gene is TRBV28, the J gene TRBJ1-4, with TRBD1 identical over 9 bases. CDR1 and CDR2 (germline): MDHEN, SYDVKM. CDR3 length equals 15 residues. V trimming: 5 bases; J trimming: 7 bases; junction bases outside the gene matches: 8. Using reference TRBV28 and TRBJ1-4 for the parts outside the CDR3, the full variable domain is DVKVTQSSRYLVKRTGEKVFLECVQDMDHENMFWYRQDPGLGLRLIYFSYDVKMKEKGDIPEGYSVSREKKERFSLILESASTNQTSMYLCASSPNRGLTEKLFFGSGTQLSVL.

This clone was recorded once. The V call is TRBV5-6, the J call TRBJ1-2; TRBD1 agrees at 8 bases. The CDR3 has 12 residues. With 3 bases clipped from V and 8 bases from J, the junction kept 3 bases outside the gene matches. The germline gives CDR1 SGHDT, CDR2 YYEEEE. The CDR3 sequence: CASSWTGQGYTF. The CDR3 nucleotides are TGTGCCAGCAGCTGGACAGGGCAGGGCTACACCTTC.

The CDR3 bases are TGCGCCAGCTCTCAGAGTGGCCCTGAAGCTTTCTTT. It encodes CASSQSGPEAFF. This chain links TRBV5-1 with TRBJ1-1; D remains ambiguous. The CDR3 is 12 residues long. The V gene lost 7 bases and the J gene lost 6 bases, with 13 bases spanning the gap. From germline, CDR1 is SGHRS and CDR2 YFSETQ.

This rearrangement joins TRBV2 to TRBJ2-3, with D perhaps matching TRBD2 (6 bases). The CDR3 runs to 14 residues. Germline V CDR1 and CDR2: SNHLY, FYNNEI. Between the trimmed V and J ends, which lost 4 bases and 4 bases, there was a span of 12 bases. CDR3: CASSGGGMADTQYF. CDR3 DNA: TGTGCCAGCAGTGGCGGAGGGATGGCAGATACGCAGTATTTT.

This sequence joins TRBV5-4 and TRBJ2-3, with TRBD2 matching 11 bases. V was pared by 6 bases and J by 6 bases, with 9 bases of the junction left unmatched. Germline values: CDR1 SGHNT, CDR2 YYREEE (reference sequence). The CDR3 contains 15 residues. This CDR3 is CASTTQLAGADTQYF. Written as DNA, the CDR3 is TGTGCCAGCACAACCCAACTAGCGGGGGCGGATACGCAGTATTTT.

The chain employs TRBV30 and TRBJ2-7, with D possibly called TRBD1 or TRBD2 (6 bases each). Germline-derived CDR1 and CDR2 are GTSNPN and SVGIG (reference sequence). The CDR3 covers 15 residues. V was clipped by 2 bases and J by 5 bases, with 19 bases between them. CDR3 residues: CAWSPRGRDLNEQYF. Here the CDR3 DNA reads TGTGCCTGGAGTCCTCGGGGGCGGGACCTCAACGAGCAGTACTTC.

The chain has TRBV10-3 and TRBJ2-7, with 9 bases fitting TRBD1. V was clipped by 2 bases and J by 5 bases; unmatched bases: 4. This CDR3 is built from 14 residues. Per the germline V gene, CDR1 is ENHRY and CDR2 is SYGVKD. CDR3 loop: CAISEGTGSDEQYF. CDR3 coding DNA: TGTGCCATCAGTGAGGGGACAGGGTCCGACGAGCAGTACTTC.

This clone was observed once. This sequence joins TRBV6-4 and TRBJ1-1; D remains ambiguous. The V and J ends lost 4 bases and 1 base respectively, with 4 bases between them. The CDR3 loop spans 12 amino acids. CDR1 and CDR2 (germline): MRHNA, SNTAGT. CDR3 amino acids: CASSGENTEAFF. CDR3 coding DNA: TGTGCCAGCAGTGGTGAGAACACTGAAGCTTTCTTT.

This clone showed up just a few times. This chain connects TRBV28 to TRBJ1-6; D is undetermined. The CDR3 runs 12 residues. The germline CDR1 and CDR2 sequences are MDHEN and SYDVKM. Deletions cut 6 bases from V and 4 bases from J, with 4 bases between. CDR3 in amino acids: CASREYNSPLHF. The CDR3 DNA is TGTGCCAGCAGAGAGTATAATTCACCCCTCCACTTT.

The V call is TRBV30, the J call TRBJ1-2; D unresolved. V was shortened by 2 bases and J by 4 bases, with 11 bases between the two germline ends. Germline V gene lookup returns CDR1 GTSNPN and CDR2 SVGIG (reference sequence). The CDR3 sequence is 13 residues long. The CDR3 nucleotides are TGTGCCTGGAGTCCCCCCCCGGGCTATGGCTACACCTTC. Amino acid sequence: CAWSPPPGYGYTF.

The J gene is TRBJ1-5, the V gene TRBV5-5; 7 bases agree with TRBD1. This CDR3 is 18 amino acids long. V shed 0 bases, J shed 0 bases, and the junction held 9 bases outside the gene matches. Germline V gives CDR1 SGHKS, CDR2 YYEKEE (reference sequence). CDR3 loop: CASSLAYGQAYSNQPQHF. The CDR3 DNA reads TGTGCCAGCAGCTTGGCATACGGACAGGCATATAGCAATCAGCCCCAGCATTTT.

The gene calls are TRBV18 and TRBJ2-5; D call uncertain. There are 14 residues in the CDR3. Trimming cost V 3 bases and J 1 base, with 9 bases left between them. Germline V CDR1 and CDR2: KGHSH, LQKENI. CDR3 protein: CASSPVIVQETQYF. CDR3 DNA: TGTGCCAGCTCACCGGTGATAGTCCAAGAGACCCAGTACTTC.

To note about this clone: This same CDR3 is encoded by further DNA sequences in the sample. The J gene is TRBJ1-5, the V gene TRBV6-1; 7 bases match TRBD1. This CDR3 spans 13 amino acids. Germline CDR1 MNHNS, CDR2 SASEGT. V lost 2 bases and J lost 6; bases outside the gene matches: 1. CDR3 residues: CASSERGRQPQHF. The CDR3 coding sequence is TGTGCCAGCAGTGAAAGGGGGCGTCAGCCCCAGCATTTT.

The CDR3 DNA reads TGTGCCAGCATCGCACCGGGACAGGAGTGCTACGAGCAGTACTTC. This sequence encodes CASIAPGQECYEQYF. The chain has TRBV5-6 and TRBJ2-7; TRBD1 matches 8 bases. The CDR3 covers 15 residues. Germline V lookup: CDR1 SGHDT, CDR2 YYEEEE. The V gene end was trimmed by 6 bases and the J gene end by 3 bases; junction bases not matched to a gene: 11. Full variable domain (remainder filled in from reference TRBV5-6 and TRBJ2-7): DAGVTQSPTHLIKTRGQQVTLRCSPKSGHDTVSWYQQALGQGPQFIFQYYEEEERQRGNFPDRFSGHQFPNYSSELNVNALLLGDSALYLCASIAPGQECYEQYFGPGTRLTVT.

The chain has TRBV19 and TRBJ2-3, with D perhaps matching TRBD1 or TRBD2 (6 bases each). Germline lookup yields CDR1 LNHDA and CDR2 SQIVND (reference sequence). Trimming pared 5 bases from V and 0 bases from J, leaving 15 bases between. The CDR3 runs 16 residues. CDR3 sequence reads: CASSATGTSSTDTQYF. The CDR3 DNA reads as TGTGCCAGTAGTGCTACAGGGACTTCTAGCACAGATACGCAGTATTTT. The full variable domain, its missing parts supplied by reference TRBV19 and TRBJ2-3, is DGGITQSPKYLFRKEGQNVTLSCEQNLNHDAMYWYRQDPGQGLRLIYYSQIVNDFQKGDIAEGYSVSREKKESFPLTVTSAQKNPTAFYLCASSATGTSSTDTQYFGPGTRLTVL.